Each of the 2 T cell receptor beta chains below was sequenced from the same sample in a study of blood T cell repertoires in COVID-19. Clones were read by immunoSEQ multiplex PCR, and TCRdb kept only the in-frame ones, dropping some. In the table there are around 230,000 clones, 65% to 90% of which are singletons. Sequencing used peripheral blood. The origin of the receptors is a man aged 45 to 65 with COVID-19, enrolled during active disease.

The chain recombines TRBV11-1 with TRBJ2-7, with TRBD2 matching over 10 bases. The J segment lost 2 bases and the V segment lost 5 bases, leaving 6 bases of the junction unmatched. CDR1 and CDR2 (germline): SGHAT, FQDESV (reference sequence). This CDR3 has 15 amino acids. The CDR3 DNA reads TGTGCCAGCAGCCAAGGACTAGCGGCTGCCTACGAGCAGTACTTC. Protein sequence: CASSQGLAAAYEQYF.

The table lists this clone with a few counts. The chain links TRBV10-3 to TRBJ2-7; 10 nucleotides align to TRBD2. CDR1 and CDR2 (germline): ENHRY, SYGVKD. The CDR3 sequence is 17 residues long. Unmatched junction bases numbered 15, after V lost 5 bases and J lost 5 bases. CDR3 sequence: CAISTGTPSGTSDEQYF. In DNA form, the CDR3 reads TGTGCCATCAGTACCGGGACTCCAAGCGGGACTAGCGACGAGCAGTACTTC.